This TCR beta chain was retrieved from a study of blood T cell repertoires in COVID-19. Background on the study: Specimens from acute and convalescent COVID-19 originated in the United States, Italy and Spain. T cells, B-cell-depleted T cells, or PBMCs provided the cDNA or gDNA that served as material.

Per the authors' pipeline: How many nucleated cells were present was estimated from reference gene primer amplification. Clones were sequenced by immunoSEQ multiplex PCR, and TCRdb holds only the in-frame ones, with some missing. Clone size and V and J calls were adopted from that table, with D and trimming inferred from the DNA. The repertoire includes 150,000 to 180,000 clones, 80% of them detected once, and about 0.58% sits in the top ten. V lost 5 bases and J lost 4, with 15 bases in between. The CDR3 totals 15 residues. CDR1 is LNHDA and CDR2 is SQIVND in the germline V gene (reference sequence).

The sequence derives from a man aged 55 to 70 with acute or convalescent COVID-19. The genes are TRBV19 and TRBJ1-5; D not certain. Input material: peripheral blood. For the CDR3, the DNA is TGTGCCAGTAGTCGCCAGGCAATCCTTAATCAGCCCCAGCATTTT. Residues: CASSRQAILNQPQHF. The full variable domain, with the rest looked up from reference TRBV19 and TRBJ1-5, is DGGITQSPKYLFRKEGQNVTLSCEQNLNHDAMYWYRQDPGQGLRLIYYSQIVNDFQKGDIAEGYSVSREKKESFPLTVTSAQKNPTAFYLCASSRQAILNQPQHFGDGTRLSIL.